A selection of T cell receptor beta chains follows, all from one sample in a study of T cell repertoires in cytomegalovirus infection. Each CDR3 protein gets one entry after TCRdb re-called the reads with MiXCR. The sample has 150,000 to 200,000 distinct CDR3 sequences, approximately 9.7% seen once; the top ten hold approximately 4.6%. The sequencing sample was made of PBMCs. The receptors stem from a human donor in good health (CMV status not recorded). Some clones in this sample may be carry-over from other donors' samples. Each CDR3 is given with its conserved first and last residue. The D gene is left open where the match is weak. The listing skips clone size in some rows; elsewhere it reads once, few, many or a size class.

V	J	size	D	CDR3	DNA
TRBV7-9	TRBJ1-1	.	.	CASSSNTNTEAFF	TGTGCCAGCAGCTCCAACACGAACACTGAAGCTTTCTTT
TRBV6-2/TRBV6-3	TRBJ2-1	many	TRBD2	CASSLAGTYYNEQFF	TGTGCCAGCAGCCTAGCGGGGACATACTACAATGAGCAGTTCTTC
TRBV7-2	TRBJ2-7	many	TRBD2	CASSLGHPRLAGTWYF	TGTGCCAGCAGCTTAGGGCACCCCCGGCTAGCGGGAACGTGGTACTTC
TRBV7-2	TRBJ2-1	many	.	CASSLQFDGIDRDEQFF	TGTGCCAGCAGCTTACAGTTTGATGGGATCGATAGGGATGAGCAGTTCTTC
TRBV7-2	TRBJ1-5	many	.	CASSLAGPQPQHF	TGTGCCAGCAGCTTAGCGGGTCCTCAGCCCCAGCATTTT
TRBV19	TRBJ2-3	.	.	CASSTGADTQYF	TGTGCCAGTAGTACGGGGGCAGATACGCAGTATTTT
TRBV9	TRBJ2-1	few	TRBD2	CASSVSTGGSNEQFF	TGTGCCAGCAGCGTATCAACGGGGGGGTCCAATGAGCAGTTCTTC
TRBV7-3	TRBJ2-3	.	.	CASSLRGWGDTQYF	TGTGCCAGCAGCTTAAGGGGGTGGGGGGATACGCAGTATTTT
TRBV29-1	TRBJ1-2	.	.	CSVEFGLYGYTF	TGCAGCGTTGAATTCGGACTCTATGGCTACACCTTC
TRBV20-1	TRBJ1-5	few	.	CSARDFGGSGNQPQHF	TGCAGTGCTAGAGACTTCGGGGGCTCGGGCAATCAGCCCCAGCATTTT
TRBV2	TRBJ2-1	few	.	CASSVSGNEQFF	TGTGCCAGCAGTGTTTCGGGGAATGAGCAGTTCTTC
TRBV18	TRBJ1-4	many	.	CASSPMGFNEKLFF	TGTGCCAGCTCACCAATGGGTTTTAATGAAAAACTGTTTTTT
TRBV12-3/TRBV12-4	TRBJ2-2	few	TRBD2	CASSLGGRANTGELFF	TGTGCCAGCAGTTTAGGCGGGAGGGCCAACACCGGGGAGCTGTTTTTT
TRBV19	TRBJ1-4	many	TRBD1	CASSSGQGSNEKLFF	TGTGCCAGTAGTTCCGGACAGGGTTCTAATGAAAAACTGTTTTTT
TRBV2	TRBJ2-7	many	TRBD2	CASTRSASGISYEQYF	TGTGCCAGCACCAGATCGGCTAGCGGGATCTCCTACGAGCAGTACTTC
TRBV15	TRBJ2-1	.	.	CATSTSPYNEQFF	TGTGCCACCAGCACCTCACCCTACAATGAGCAGTTCTTC